Listed here are 14 T cell receptor beta chains from one sample, sequenced in a study of blood T cell repertoires in COVID-19. Sequencing used immunoSEQ multiplex PCR; TCRdb keeps in-frame clones, though not all of them. The sample consists of a few hundred thousand clones, roughly 87% of them appearing once. Input material: PBMCs or T cells enriched from blood (not recorded which). These receptors all come from a woman between 45 and 65 years old who had recovered from COVID-19.

V gene TRBV6-5 combines with J gene TRBJ1-1; perhaps TRBD1 as D (6 bases). Trimming removed 6 bases at V and 1 base at J, with 15 bases between. Germline V lookup: CDR1 MNHEY, CDR2 SVGAGI. CDR3 length equals 15 residues. For the CDR3, the DNA is TGTGCCAGCAGCCGAAACGGACAGCAGAACACTGAAGCTTTCTTT. This codes for CASSRNGQQNTEAFF.

The chain couples TRBV6-5 to TRBJ2-3, with a weak D call TRBD2 (5 bases). V was cut by 1 base and J by 6 bases, with 11 bases left in between. CDR1 is MNHEY and CDR2 is SVGAGI in the germline V gene. The CDR3 consists of 14 residues. This CDR3 reads CASSYLTQRDTQYF. The CDR3 DNA sequence: TGTGCCAGCAGTTACTTAACCCAGCGGGATACGCAGTATTTT.

The chain recombines TRBV7-8 with TRBJ2-2; the D gene is possibly TRBD2 (6 bases). Germline V CDR1 and CDR2: SGHVS, FQNEAQ. The CDR3 runs 16 residues. The V end lost 2 bases, the J end lost 2 bases, and 12 bases lay between the germline ends. The CDR3 bases are TGTGCCAGCAGCTTATGGGGGGAGCGTAACACCGGGGAGCTGTTTTTT. The encoded protein is CASSLWGERNTGELFF.

This sequence joins TRBV7-2 and TRBJ2-1, with 10 bases aligning to TRBD1. CDR1 SGHTA and CDR2 FQGNSA come from the germline V gene. This CDR3 has 16 amino acids. The J segment lost 2 bases and the V segment lost 4 bases, leaving 5 bases of the junction unmatched. The CDR3, as DNA: TGTGCCAGCAGCTGGGACAGGGGCCCCCCCTACAATGAGCAGTTCTTC. Translated, it gives CASSWDRGPPYNEQFF.

The V gene is TRBV3-1 (or the pseudogene TRBV3-2), the J gene TRBJ1-3; D remains ambiguous. V lost 1 base to trimming and J lost 2 bases, with 18 bases between them. The CDR3 sequence is 18 residues long. Germline values: CDR1 LGHDT, CDR2 YNNKEL (reference sequence). DNA of the CDR3: TGTGCCAGCAGCCAAGGTCCGGGGTTCAGCCTCCCTGGAAACACCATATATTTT. Protein product: CASSQGPGFSLPGNTIYF.

This chain uses TRBV14 with TRBJ1-3, with D unresolved. This CDR3 has 15 amino acids. V gave up 4 bases and J gave up 0 bases, with 10 bases separating them. The germline gives CDR1 SGHDN, CDR2 FVKESK. The CDR3 DNA reads TGTGCCAGCAGCCCTGGACGGGACTCTGGAAACACCATATATTTT. Protein: CASSPGRDSGNTIYF.

This chain uses TRBV5-1 with TRBJ1-1; TRBD1 aligns across 7 bases. CDR3 length equals 15 residues. Trimming removed 4 bases from V and 4 bases from J; junction bases left unmatched: 10. CDR1 is SGHRS and CDR2 is YFSETQ in the germline V gene. In DNA form, the CDR3 reads TGCGCCAGCAGCACTCAACAGGGGCGCCCCACTGAAGCTTTCTTT. Residues: CASSTQQGRPTEAFF.

This chain joins TRBV7-2 and TRBJ2-2; 8 bases are a match to TRBD2. The CDR3 covers 15 residues. Germline V CDR1 and CDR2: SGHTA, FQGNSA. The J segment lost 3 bases and the V segment lost 5 bases, leaving 5 bases of the junction unmatched. For the CDR3, the DNA is TGTGCCAGCAGCCGGACTAGCAGAGACACCGGGGAGCTGTTTTTT. Encoded protein: CASSRTSRDTGELFF.

The CDR3 bases are TGTGCCATCAGTCACTTAACTGAAGCTTTCTTT. Residues: CAISHLTEAFF. The J gene is TRBJ1-1, the V gene TRBV10-3, with no clear D. This CDR3 region has 11 residues. The germline gives CDR1 ENHRY, CDR2 SYGVKD. V lost 5 bases and J lost 5, with 6 bases in between.

The rearrangement uses TRBV7-3 and TRBJ2-1; the match to TRBD1 covers 8 bases. CDR1 and CDR2 from the germline V gene are SGHTA and FQGTGA. The CDR3 consists of 16 residues. V trimming: 0 bases; J trimming: 5 bases; junction bases outside the gene matches: 6. CDR3 loop: CASSLTVQGVDNEQFF. The DNA for the CDR3 is TGTGCCAGCAGCTTAACGGTACAGGGGGTTGACAATGAGCAGTTCTTC.

This chain uses TRBV11-2 with TRBJ2-3; a weak D match, TRBD2 (6 bases). V lost 5 bases to trimming and J lost 1 base, with 22 bases between them. Germline-derived CDR1 and CDR2 are SGHAT and FQNNGV. This CDR3 has 18 residues. The CDR3 here is CASSMSGGTGPGTDTQYF. CDR3 DNA: TGTGCCAGCAGCATGAGTGGCGGGACGGGCCCTGGCACAGATACGCAGTATTTT.

On this clone: One end of the junction is discordant with germline, which a read error may explain. The rearrangement uses TRBV7-7 and TRBJ2-1; 9 positions match TRBD2. CDR3 size: 15 residues. Looked up from germline, CDR1 is SSHAT and CDR2 is FNYEAQ (reference sequence). CDR3 residues: CASSPLRGGVSEQFF. The CDR3 coding sequence is TGTGCTAGCAGCCCTCTGCGGGGGGGGGTTAGTGAGCAGTTCTTC.

This chain connects TRBV13 to TRBJ1-1; TRBD1 matches 8 bases. Trimming cost V 6 bases and J 2 bases; bases outside gene matches: 5. Germline V CDR1 and CDR2: PRHDT, FYEKMQ (reference sequence). The CDR3 covers 14 residues. The CDR3 DNA reads as TGTGCCAGCAGTTTCAGGGGGCGTAACACTGAAGCTTTCTTT. Protein sequence: CASSFRGRNTEAFF. The complete variable domain, with remaining parts taken from reference TRBV13 and TRBJ1-1, reads AAGVIQSPRHLIKEKRETATLKCYPIPRHDTVYWYQQGPGQDPQFLISFYEKMQSDKGSIPDRFSAQQFSDYHSELNMSSLELGDSALYFCASSFRGRNTEAFFGQGTRLTVV.

This clone turned up a few times. The chain recombines TRBV27 with TRBJ1-6; D gene unclear. The CDR3 sequence is 13 residues long. Trimming removed 6 bases from V and 0 bases from J, with 3 bases in between. Germline V gene lookup returns CDR1 MNHEY and CDR2 SMNVEV (reference sequence). The CDR3 nucleotides read TGTGCCAGCAGGAGCTCCTATAATTCACCCCTCCACTTT. As protein: CASRSSYNSPLHF.